This record covers a single TCR beta chain. This entry is derived from a study of blood T cell repertoires in COVID-19. This CDR3 region has 13 residues. CDR1 and CDR2 from the germline V gene are SNHLY and FYNNEI. J gave up 5 bases and V 4 bases, and 4 bases lay outside the gene matches. Seattle patients were enrolled during active infection and followed longitudinally. Original methodology: How many nucleated cells were present was estimated from reference gene primer amplification. Measured with immunoSEQ multiplex PCR; TCRdb has only the in-frame clones, and not every one. That table furnishes V, J and clone size, whereas the DNA furnished D and trimming. The repertoire holds 250,000 or so clones, around 90% seen once, with over 0.8% in the top ten.

V is TRBV2 and J is TRBJ1-1; 7 nucleotides agree with TRBD1. Sequencing was done on a sample of peripheral blood. This TCR came from a man younger than 45 with COVID-19, enrolled during active disease. The chain's CDR3 is CASSVSGGTEAFF. DNA for the CDR3: TGTGCCAGCAGTGTCTCAGGGGGGACTGAAGCTTTCTTT.